Below are 23 T cell receptor beta chains sequenced from a single sample in a study of radiation and T cells in renal cell carcinoma. The method was immunoSEQ multiplex PCR; TCRdb's version includes in-frame clones alone and lacks a portion of them. The sample includes about 150,000 clones, around nine tenths of them seen just once. Time point: baseline pretreatment blood. Treatment denoted: 15 Gy SBRT to primary tumor, nephrectomy 4 weeks later. Sequenced material: blood, taken from a patient whose treatment included radiotherapy and nephrectomy. These receptors were taken from a woman aged 50 to 65 with renal cell carcinoma.

The chain recombines TRBV11-3 with TRBJ2-7; TRBD1 aligns across 8 bases. The CDR3 is 13 amino acids. Germline trimming cut 5 bases from V and 6 bases from J; bases unmatched to any gene: 6. Germline V gene lookup returns CDR1 SGHNT and CDR2 YENEEA. CDR3 DNA sequence: TGTGCCAGCAGCGTCGGGACAGGAGTCGAGCAGTACTTC. It translates to CASSVGTGVEQYF.

The V gene is TRBV7-9, the J gene TRBJ2-3; no reliable D call. The length of the CDR3 is 15 residues. Trimming pared 0 bases from V and 2 bases from J, leaving 9 bases between. Germline V gene data show CDR1 as SEHNR and CDR2 as FQNEAQ (reference sequence). The CDR3 is CASSLAVRDTDTQYF. In DNA form, the CDR3 reads TGTGCCAGCAGCTTAGCGGTTAGGGACACAGATACGCAGTATTTT.

This clone appeared a single time. The chain couples TRBV6-5 to TRBJ1-1; D uncertain. V dropped 1 base and J dropped 7 bases, with 16 bases sitting between them. The CDR3 totals 15 residues. Germline-derived CDR1 and CDR2 are MNHEY and SVGAGI. The CDR3, as DNA: TGTGCCAGCAGTTACTTAAGTACGGGAGTTAATGAAGCTTTCTTT. It translates to CASSYLSTGVNEAFF.

This clone was found once. This chain connects TRBV5-4 to TRBJ1-1; D gene uncertain. Per germline, CDR1 SGHNT and CDR2 YYREEE (reference sequence). Trimming shortened V by 2 bases and J by 4 bases, and 18 bases separated the two germline ends. This CDR3 spans 16 amino acids. CDR3 sequence (DNA): TGTGCCAGCAGCTTCTCTTCAACTATAGAATTCACTGAAGCTTTCTTT. This codes for CASSFSSTIEFTEAFF.

V usage is TRBV6-5 and J usage is TRBJ2-1; D uncertain. This CDR3 is built from 14 residues. V was clipped by 7 bases and J by 0 bases, with 10 bases between them. Germline CDR1 and CDR2: MNHEY and SVGAGI. CDR3 nucleotide sequence: TGTGCCAGCACCAGTGCGATCTCCTACAATGAGCAGTTCTTC. Translated: CASTSAISYNEQFF.

The chain links TRBV9 to TRBJ1-3; no clear D. This CDR3 is built from 12 residues. V lost 4 bases, J lost 6 bases, and 8 bases lay in between. CDR1 is SGDLS, CDR2 YYNGEE, per germline. As DNA, the CDR3 is TGTGCCAGCAGCCCCCACCAAAACACCATATATTTT. Translating gives CASSPHQNTIYF. The whole variable domain, filled in from reference TRBV9 and TRBJ1-3, reads DSGVTQTPKHLITATGQRVTLRCSPRSGDLSVYWYQQSLDQGLQFLIQYYNGEERAKGNILERFSAQQFPDLHSELNLSSLELGDSALYFCASSPHQNTIYFGEGSWLTVV.

The chain has TRBV29-1 and TRBJ2-1, with TRBD2 matching 8 bases. The CDR3 has 17 amino acids. The V and J ends lost 0 bases and 10 bases, in that order; junction bases with no gene match: 17. Per the germline V gene, CDR1 is SQVTM and CDR2 is ANQGSEA. The CDR3 DNA is TGCAGCGTTGAAGATTGGGGGAAAAAGCGGGGGACCCAGGAGCAGTTCTTC. This encodes CSVEDWGKKRGTQEQFF.

This clone was detected once. The chain combines TRBV5-5 with TRBJ1-2; possibly TRBD1 for D (6 bases). This CDR3 has 15 residues. V lost 4 bases to trimming and J lost 2 bases, with 15 bases between them. Germline CDR1 SGHKS, CDR2 YYEKEE (reference sequence). CDR3 amino acids: CASSPRTVGNYGYTF. CDR3 sequence (DNA): TGTGCCAGCAGCCCGAGGACAGTTGGCAACTATGGCTACACCTTC.

This chain uses TRBV5-5 with TRBJ2-1; D is perhaps TRBD2 (5 bases). V lost 3 bases, J lost 7 bases, and 14 bases lay in between. The CDR3 is 14 amino acids. CDR1 and CDR2 (germline): SGHKS, YYEKEE (reference sequence). Here the CDR3 DNA reads TGTGCCAGCAGCTCCTTTACTAGTGGAAATGAGCAGTTCTTC. This sequence encodes CASSSFTSGNEQFF.

The V and J genes are TRBV6-5 and TRBJ2-3; the match to TRBD2 covers 7 bases. The CDR3 sequence is 15 residues long. Losses at the gene ends were 6 bases for V and 5 bases for J; bases not matched to a gene: 11. Germline CDR1 MNHEY, CDR2 SVGAGI. CDR3 nucleotides: TGTGCCAGCAGCCCGCTACGGGGGGAGGTAGATACGCAGTATTTT. The encoded protein is CASSPLRGEVDTQYF.

V and J are TRBV27 and TRBJ2-2, with D perhaps TRBD1 (6 bases). CDR1 and CDR2 (germline): MNHEY, SMNVEV (reference sequence). Deletions cut 4 bases from V and 1 base from J, with 13 bases between. The CDR3 spans 16 residues. This CDR3 is CASSSTTGLNTGELFF. Written as DNA, the CDR3 is TGTGCCAGCAGTTCCACGACAGGATTGAACACCGGGGAGCTGTTTTTT.

In this sample, this clone turned up once. V usage is TRBV28 and J usage is TRBJ1-2, with TRBD1 matching over 9 bases. Germline CDR1 is MDHEN and CDR2 is SYDVKM. The CDR3 is 15 residues long. The V and J ends lost 0 bases and 1 base, in that order; junction bases with no gene match: 0. The CDR3 bases are TGTGCCAGCAGTTTATGGGGACAGGGTAACTATGGCTACACCTTC. It is translated as CASSLWGQGNYGYTF.

Here the CDR3 reads CASSVRVSGGEQYF. The CDR3 nucleotides read TGTGCCAGCAGCGTAAGGGTTTCCGGGGGCGAGCAGTACTTC. V gene TRBV9 combines with J gene TRBJ2-7; the D gene is possibly TRBD2 (6 bases). Trimming took off 1 base at V and 6 bases at J, with 14 bases between the two ends. The germline gives CDR1 SGDLS, CDR2 YYNGEE. The CDR3 covers 14 residues.

V is TRBV5-1 and J is TRBJ1-6; D is undetermined. Trimming cost V 0 bases and J 8 bases, with 6 bases left between them. There are 13 residues in the CDR3. Germline CDR1 is SGHRS and CDR2 is YFSETQ. Here the CDR3 DNA reads TGCGCCAGCAGCTTGGAAGAGGATTCACCCCTCCACTTT. Protein: CASSLEEDSPLHF. The full variable domain, completed using reference TRBV5-1 and TRBJ1-6, is KAGVTQTPRYLIKTRGQQVTLSCSPISGHRSVSWYQQTPGQGLQFLFEYFSETQRNKGNFPGRFSGRQFSNSRSEMNVSTLELGDSALYLCASSLEEDSPLHFGNGTRLTVT.

CDR3 residues: CASSQEVTATYEQYF. The CDR3 DNA is TGTGCCAGCAGCCAAGAAGTGACAGCGACCTACGAGCAGTACTTC. The rearrangement joins TRBV4-2 to TRBJ2-7; D perhaps matches TRBD1 (5 bases). V gave up 0 bases and J gave up 2 bases, with 11 bases separating them. This CDR3 comprises 15 residues. Germline V gene data show CDR1 as LGHNA and CDR2 as YNFKEQ.

V and J are TRBV10-3 and TRBJ1-5; D is unresolved. CDR3 size: 16 residues. V was shortened by 0 bases and J by 6 bases, with 15 bases between the two germline ends. The germline V gene encodes CDR1 ENHRY and CDR2 SYGVKD. DNA for the CDR3: TGTGCCATCAGTGAGTCTCCAAGGGTTGGAAGTCAGCCCCAGCATTTT. This encodes CAISESPRVGSQPQHF.

The chain employs TRBV30 and TRBJ1-6; D perhaps matches TRBD1 (5 bases). In germline, CDR1 is GTSNPN, CDR2 SVGIG (reference sequence). CDR3 length: 14 amino acids. V lost 1 base to trimming and J lost 5 bases, with 9 bases between them. CDR3 loop: CAWSGGRNNSPLHF. CDR3 DNA: TGTGCCTGGAGTGGGGGACGGAATAATTCACCCCTCCACTTT.

The rearrangement joins TRBV2 to TRBJ2-7; the D gene is possibly TRBD1 (5 bases). This CDR3 region has 14 residues. In germline, CDR1 is SNHLY, CDR2 FYNNEI. V lost 6 bases and J lost 4, with 16 bases in between. The CDR3 DNA follows: TGTGCCAGCAGCTCAAACAGGATCGGTTACGAGCAGTACTTC. Protein product: CASSSNRIGYEQYF.

The V gene is TRBV19, the J gene TRBJ1-1, with 7 bases that match TRBD1. V lost 7 bases, J lost 5 bases, and 7 bases stayed unmatched. Germline V gene data show CDR1 as LNHDA and CDR2 as SQIVND (reference sequence). The CDR3 covers 13 residues. CDR3 protein: CASTGQAGTEAFF. The DNA of the CDR3 is TGTGCCAGTACAGGACAGGCGGGTACTGAAGCTTTCTTT.

The CDR3 coding sequence is TGTGCCAGCAGCGAAGGGAGGTCTTCACCCCTCCACTTT. Translation: CASSEGRSSPLHF. The genes are TRBV11-2 and TRBJ1-6, with D uncertain. The CDR3 is 13 amino acids. Trimming took off 5 bases at V and 9 bases at J, with 11 bases between the two ends. The V gene's germline CDR1 is SGHAT and CDR2 FQNNGV.

The rearrangement uses TRBV5-1 and TRBJ2-3; TRBD1 matches 9 bases. Germline trimming cut 4 bases from V and 5 bases from J; bases unmatched to any gene: 5. The CDR3 covers 14 residues. CDR1 and CDR2 from the germline V gene are SGHRS and YFSETQ. Here the CDR3 reads CASSPGTGQDTQYF. The CDR3 DNA sequence: TGCGCCAGCAGCCCGGGGACAGGGCAAGATACGCAGTATTTT. Complete variable domain (other parts from reference TRBV5-1 and TRBJ2-3): KAGVTQTPRYLIKTRGQQVTLSCSPISGHRSVSWYQQTPGQGLQFLFEYFSETQRNKGNFPGRFSGRQFSNSRSEMNVSTLELGDSALYLCASSPGTGQDTQYFGPGTRLTVL.

V usage is TRBV19 and J usage is TRBJ1-2, with unresolved D. From germline, CDR1 is LNHDA and CDR2 SQIVND (reference sequence). The ends were cut back, 7 bases at V and 2 bases at J, with 17 bases in the middle. This CDR3 comprises 15 residues. CDR3 in amino acids: CASTVDSTVNYGYTF. DNA of the CDR3: TGTGCCAGTACCGTGGACTCGACTGTCAACTATGGCTACACCTTC.

The gene calls are TRBV21-1 and TRBJ2-7; no check of the table's D call, TRBD1, against the DNA was made. TRBV21-1 is shown as a pseudogene. This CDR3 spans 16 amino acids. In DNA form, the CDR3 reads TGTGCCAGCAGCAAAGCGGTCAGGGTGGGCTCCTACGAGCAGTACTTC. Encoded protein: CASSKAVRVGSYEQYF.